This TCR beta chain is from a study of shared clonotypes between healthy human individuals (dated by TCRdb to between 2020 and 2021). At the level of the whole study: The cohort comprised two women and a few men aged 18 to 49 years. The study deeply sequenced blood TCR repertoires of several healthy adults to estimate repertoire size and the extent of clonotype sharing between individuals. Leukapheresis yielded between about 0.94 and 9 billion PBMCs per donor. For each donor, CD4 naive and CD4 memory were each run on three plates, CD8 naive on two plates, and CD8 memory on one plate. Libraries were prepared and TCR repertoires were sequenced by different laboratories using diverse techniques, in order to increase sequencing depth and limit assay-specific biases.

From a lookup of the germline V gene (reference sequence), CDR1 and CDR2 are GTSNPN and SVGIG. V gives up 0 bases and J gives up 7 bases, and the segment between their germline ends measures 16 bases. Including cysteine and phenylalanine, the CDR3 has 15 amino acids. The entry retains the CDR3 DNA only, 45 bases that are in frame from base 1. TCR CDR3 regions were amplified from genomic DNA by multiplex PCR using the deep immunoSEQ assay. Genomic DNA extracted from each cell subset was distributed evenly over all wells of several immunoSEQ 96-well plates, and each plate served as one replicate. Each replicate PCR for sorted subsets received 200 ng genomic DNA, equal to 28,000 or so T cell genomes. Purified libraries were quantified with a Qubit 3.0 fluorometer, sized on a Bioanalyzer 2100, and re-quantified with the KAPA Library Quantification kit. Every immunoSEQ 96-well plate was sequenced on a dedicated single-read 150-cycle Illumina NextSeq 550 flow cell. Under the source paper's analysis protocol: The immunoSEQ output contained only junctional sequences without quality scores, so filtering could not match that applied to full-length reads. To assign V/J genes and CDR3, sequences were annotated using PyIR, a Python wrapper for IgBLAST v1.9, with IMGT germline references. Reads with weak V/J assignments (E-value above 1e-6), missing CDR3, stop codons, out-of-frame junctions, or ambiguous translated residues were removed. A V3J clonotype was defined by an identical inferred V gene, J gene, and CDR3 amino acid sequence. The percentage overlap between two repertoires was calculated by dividing the number of shared unique clonotypes by the size of the smaller repertoire. Richness of each repertoire was evaluated using RTK rarefaction, the Chao1 estimator, and Recon v2.1 estimates of unobserved clonotypes. Generation probabilities were computed with OLGA for all TCRbeta clonotypes obtained by the gDNA method from four donors. As stored in TCRdb, this immuneACCESS dataset retains in-frame rearrangements with V and J assigned. A fraction of the clones does not appear; measured against another copy, unresolved V genes explain less than half of the discrepancy, and the remainder lacks a known reason. That table supplies the V and J calls and clone size; D and trimming were determined from the DNA. The sample includes under 2.5 million clones, with 80% to 95% observed a single time. The ten biggest clones cover 0.3% to 0.45% of the sample.

Healthy HIV-negative adults with no recently reported acute infections or vaccinations were included as donors. Every donor was a Caucasian adult living in Nashville, Tennessee, USA. CD4+ T cells were enriched through magnetic negative selection, after which naive cells were positively selected on CD45RA and the remaining negative fraction served as the memory subset. After blood collection by leukapheresis, PBMCs were isolated using Ficoll-Histopaque density gradient centrifugation and then cryopreserved in the vapor phase of liquid nitrogen. Analytical flow cytometry was used to check the purity and quantity of every magnetically sorted T cell population. Genomic DNA was isolated from every sorted fraction and measured by UV absorbance on a Nanodrop 2000c. Broader findings and caveats from the paper: Compared with non-shared clonotypes, the clonotypes found in all four sorted-subset donors had higher generation probabilities. Based on pairwise subsampling, the degree of clonotype sharing among donors was expected to be affected by sequencing depth. Sampling was restricted to blood, and TCR repertoires in tissue are likely to differ from TCR repertoires in blood. When several donors were compared, the shared fraction of clonotypes was about 5% for naive CD4, about 4% for naive CD8, more than 2% for memory CD4, and 0.4% for memory CD8. The small number of donors limited the genetic and exposure-history diversity represented. Rarefaction of sorted-subset datasets indicated incomplete sequencing despite the large sequencing depth. Estimated clonotype richness was generally larger for naive than for memory subsets.

On this clone: Its antigen is currently not known. Per-nucleotide qualities are absent, and no much larger clonotype sits a single base away.

The clonotype originates from a man aged 18 to 35 in good health. Some clones in this sample may be carry-over from other donors' samples. The sample consisted of naive CD4+ T cells from PBMCs. The sample's cell subset or site, from its label and the paper: CD45RA+ positively selected. This sequence uses TRBV30 and TRBJ1-3; 5 matching bases give a weak D call of TRBD1. This receptor carries the CDR3 CAWSVAGKFWNTIYF. The DNA sequence reads TGTGCCTGGAGTGTTGCAGGGAAGTTCTGGAACACCATATATTTT.